This T cell receptor beta chain was captured by sequencing in a study of beta chain features in type 1 diabetes. Whole-study findings and limits: Sequencing the cDNA could make cells with high TCR expression show up more than they should. When Type 1 diabetes patients were examined, their TCRB CDR3s proved moderately but significantly shorter in all four CD4+ subsets.

The CDR3 loop spans 12 amino acids. Germline lookup yields CDR1 MNHEY and CDR2 SVGAGI. V lost 5 bases and J 6 bases, leaving 10 bases between the germline ends. All of the sorted populations showed purity greater than 95%. The entirety of the isolated RNA underwent reverse transcription, so expressed TCRB transcripts were sequenced. TCRdb keeps only in-frame clones here, not all; method: immunoSEQ multiplex PCR. In the table there are hundreds of thousands of clones, about 14% of which are singletons. In this sample, this clone turned up a few times. Its antigen is as yet unknown. The TCR sequence derives from a man in his late teens or twenties with type 1 diabetes. The chain joins TRBV6-5 to TRBJ2-5; unclear D gene. Sequenced input: naive CD4+ T cells from blood. The DNA for the CDR3 is TGTGCCAGCAGTCTGGACCGAAAGACCCAGTACTTC. Protein: CASSLDRKTQYF.